The rows below give T cell receptor beta chains drawn from one sample of a study of identical twins. TCRdb processed the 5' RACE reads anew with MiXCR; each CDR3 protein has one entry. The data show 240,000 or so distinct CDR3 sequences, 8% to 11% seen once. The specimen was memory T cells sorted from blood. The receptor source for this set is a man aged 45 to 65 in good health. Both conserved end residues are part of each CDR3. D genes are given only for firm matches. A clone size is listed for some rows: how often the clone was seen (once, few, many), or a class if it is expanded.

>NA|TRBV2|NA|TRBJ1-1
CASSERVGGEAFF
TGTGCCAGCAGTGAAAGGGTTGGGGGGGAAGCTTTCTTT
>NA|TRBV5-1|NA|TRBJ1-1
CASSFGAETEAFF
TGCGCCAGCAGCTTCGGGGCAGAGACTGAAGCTTTCTTT
>NA|TRBV5-5|NA|TRBJ2-7
CASSLVAGEQYF
TGTGCCAGCAGCTTGGTTGCGGGTGAGCAGTACTTC
>NA|TRBV7-9|TRBD2|TRBJ2-3
CASSLLAGITDTQYF
TGTGCCAGCAGCTTACTAGCGGGGATCACAGATACGCAGTATTTT
>many|TRBV18|TRBD2|TRBJ2-7
CASSGSTSESYEQYF
TGTGCCAGCTCCGGGTCGACTAGCGAGTCCTACGAGCAGTACTTC
>few|TRBV4-1|TRBD1|TRBJ1-2
CASSQQVTGLHGYTF
TGCGCCAGCAGCCAACAGGTGACAGGGCTGCATGGCTACACCTTC
>NA|TRBV7-2|NA|TRBJ1-6
CASSGAGGFNSPLHF
TGTGCCAGCAGCGGGGCGGGGGGGTTTAATTCACCCCTCCACTTT
>NA|TRBV6-1|TRBD2|TRBJ2-1
CASTSGSKNEQFF
TGTGCCAGCACTAGCGGGAGTAAGAATGAGCAGTTCTTC
>NA|TRBV7-9|TRBD1|TRBJ2-2
CASSSPIRDRASGELFF
TGTGCCAGCAGCTCTCCAATCCGGGACAGGGCATCCGGGGAGCTGTTTTTT
>medium-sized|TRBV29-1|NA|TRBJ2-5
CSVVRLEETQYF
TGCAGCGTTGTTCGCCTTGAAGAGACCCAGTACTTC
>NA|TRBV4-1|TRBD1|TRBJ2-6
CASSQELEWYRGRGGANVLTF
TGCGCCAGCAGCCAAGAATTAGAATGGTACAGGGGAAGAGGCGGGGCCAACGTCCTGACTTTC
>many|TRBV4-2|TRBD2|TRBJ2-7
CASSQEASSSGRAGEQYF
TGTGCCAGCAGCCAAGAGGCCAGTTCATCCGGGAGGGCAGGAGAGCAGTACTTC
>NA|TRBV28|TRBD2|TRBJ2-7
CASSGGDSEQYF
TGTGCCAGCAGCGGGGGGGACTCCGAGCAGTACTTC
>many|TRBV9|NA|TRBJ1-3
CASSVVGGGNTIYF
TGTGCCAGCAGCGTAGTAGGTGGGGGAAACACCATATATTTT
>few|TRBV20-1|NA|TRBJ2-2
CSARDMTSGPANTGELFF
TGCAGTGCTAGAGATATGACGTCAGGACCTGCGAACACCGGGGAGCTGTTTTTT
>many|TRBV12-3/TRBV12-4|NA|TRBJ2-7
CASSPALQSSYEQYF
TGTGCCAGCAGTCCCGCTTTACAAAGCTCCTACGAGCAGTACTTC
>few|TRBV28|TRBD1|TRBJ2-7
CASSFPTGSSYEQYF
TGTGCCAGCAGTTTCCCGACAGGGAGCTCCTACGAGCAGTACTTC
>few|TRBV4-3|NA|TRBJ2-5
CASSQSSGISETQYF
TGCGCCAGCAGCCAGTCCTCAGGGATTTCAGAGACCCAGTACTTC
>NA|TRBV19|TRBD1|TRBJ1-4
CASSRGMKEKLFF
TGTGCCAGCAGCAGGGGGATGAAGGAAAAACTGTTTTTT
>many|TRBV20-1|TRBD2|TRBJ2-3
CSTSGDIDTQYF
TGCAGTACTAGCGGGGATATAGATACGCAGTATTTT
>NA|TRBV7-8|NA|TRBJ1-6
CASSLGASGDSPLHF
TGTGCCAGCAGCTTAGGGGCCTCAGGGGATTCACCCCTCCACTTT
>many|TRBV27|NA|TRBJ1-2
CASRPQGPANYGYTF
TGTGCCAGCAGGCCCCAGGGGCCAGCTAACTATGGCTACACCTTC
>many|TRBV2|NA|TRBJ1-3
CASTPEEGNTIYF
TGTGCCAGCACCCCAGAGGAGGGAAACACCATATATTTT
>NA|TRBV7-8|NA|TRBJ2-1
CASSISLEHNEQFF
TGTGCCAGCAGTATTAGTTTGGAGCACAATGAGCAGTTCTTC
>NA|TRBV28|NA|TRBJ1-1
CASSPHSIPSF
TGTGCCAGCAGTCCACACTCAATCCCCTCGTTT
>many|TRBV29-1|NA|TRBJ1-4
CSMKTAMEKLFF
TGCAGCATGAAGACAGCCATGGAAAAACTGTTTTTT
>many|TRBV19|NA|TRBJ1-5
CASRGPNSNQPQHF
TGTGCCAGTAGAGGCCCTAATAGCAATCAGCCCCAGCATTTT
>many|TRBV13|TRBD2|TRBJ2-7
CASSLASGSYEQYF
TGTGCCAGCAGCTTAGCTAGCGGATCCTACGAGCAGTACTTC
>many|TRBV28|NA|TRBJ2-5
CASSLRMTALWETQYF
TGTGCCAGCAGTTTAAGGATGACAGCCCTCTGGGAGACCCAGTACTTC
>NA|TRBV10-3|TRBD2|TRBJ2-7
CAISESRLAGDHEQYF
TGTGCCATCAGTGAGTCAAGGCTAGCGGGAGACCACGAGCAGTACTTC
>NA|TRBV19|NA|TRBJ2-6
CASSPLGSGANVLTF
TGTGCCAGTAGCCCACTAGGGTCCGGGGCCAACGTCCTGACTTTC
>few|TRBV28|TRBD2|TRBJ2-1
CASRQAGGNNEQFF
TGTGCCAGCCGCCAAGCGGGAGGGAACAATGAGCAGTTCTTC
>NA|TRBV6-6|NA|TRBJ1-2
CASSYRTSAGYTF
TGTGCCAGCAGTTACCGGACTTCGGCGGGCTACACCTTC